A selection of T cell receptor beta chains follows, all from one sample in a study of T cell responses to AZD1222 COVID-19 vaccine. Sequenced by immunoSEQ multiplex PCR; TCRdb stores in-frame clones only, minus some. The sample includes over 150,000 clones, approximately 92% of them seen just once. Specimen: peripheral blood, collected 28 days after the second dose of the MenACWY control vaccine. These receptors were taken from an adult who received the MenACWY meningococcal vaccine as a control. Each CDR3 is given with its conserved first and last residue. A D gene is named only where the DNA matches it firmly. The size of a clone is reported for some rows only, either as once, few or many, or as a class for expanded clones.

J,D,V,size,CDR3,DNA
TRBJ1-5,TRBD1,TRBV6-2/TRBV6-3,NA,CASSLFAQGRSNQPQHF,TGTGCCAGCAGTTTATTCGCACAGGGGCGAAGCAATCAGCCCCAGCATTTT
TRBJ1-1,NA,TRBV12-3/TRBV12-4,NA,CASSWQGTTEAFF,TGTGCCAGCAGTTGGCAGGGGACCACTGAAGCTTTCTTT
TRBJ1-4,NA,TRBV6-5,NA,CASSYSRTATNEKLFF,TGTGCCAGCAGTTACTCTCGGACAGCAACTAATGAAAAACTGTTTTTT
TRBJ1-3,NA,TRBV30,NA,CAWSVGTGNTIYF,TGTGCCTGGAGCGTGGGAACTGGAAACACCATATATTTT
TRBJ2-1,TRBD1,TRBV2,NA,CASSATGGRNEQFF,TGTGCCAGCAGTGCAACAGGGGGAAGAAATGAGCAGTTCTTC
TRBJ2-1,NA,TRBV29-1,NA,CSVEAGPSNEQFF,TGCAGCGTTGAGGCAGGGCCAAGTAATGAGCAGTTCTTC
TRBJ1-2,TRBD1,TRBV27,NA,CASAPTGVYGYTF,TGTGCCAGCGCCCCCACAGGGGTCTATGGCTACACCTTC
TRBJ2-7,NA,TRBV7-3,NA,CASSLDSGHSYEQYF,TGTGCCAGCAGCTTAGATTCGGGACACTCCTACGAGCAGTACTTC
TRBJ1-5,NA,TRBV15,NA,CATSARGSGEGQPQHF,TGTGCCACCAGCGCTCGCGGGTCAGGGGAAGGCCAGCCCCAGCATTTT
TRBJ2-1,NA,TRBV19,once,CASSIWRVSYNEQFF,TGTGCCAGTAGTATATGGAGGGTTTCCTACAATGAGCAGTTCTTC
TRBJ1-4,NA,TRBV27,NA,CASSSRRNEKLFF,TGTGCCAGCAGTTCTAGGCGTAATGAAAAACTGTTTTTT
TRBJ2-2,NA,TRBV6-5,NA,CASRLFTGELFF,TGTGCCAGCAGACTTTTCACCGGGGAGCTGTTTTTT
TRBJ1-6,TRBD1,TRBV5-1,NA,CASKTGDNSPLHF,TGCGCCAGCAAGACAGGGGATAATTCACCCCTCCACTTT
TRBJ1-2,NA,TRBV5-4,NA,CASSPSRQYGYTF,TGTGCCAGCAGTCCCTCACGCCAGTATGGCTACACCTTC
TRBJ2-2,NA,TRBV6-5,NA,CASRPPGNTGELFF,TGTGCCAGCAGACCCCCAGGGAACACCGGGGAGCTGTTTTTT
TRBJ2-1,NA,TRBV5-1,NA,CASSLQGKSNNEQFF,TGCGCCAGCAGCTTGCAGGGTAAAAGCAACAATGAGCAGTTCTTC
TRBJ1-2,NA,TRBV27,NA,CASSLRGTNYGYTF,TGTGCCAGCAGTTTACGCGGGACTAACTATGGCTACACCTTC
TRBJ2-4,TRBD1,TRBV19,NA,CASSETRDRKNIQYF,TGTGCCAGTAGTGAAACCCGGGACAGAAAAAACATTCAGTACTTC
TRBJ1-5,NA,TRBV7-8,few,CASSPVIGGSQHF,TGTGCCAGCAGCCCCGTCATCGGAGGGTCCCAGCATTTT
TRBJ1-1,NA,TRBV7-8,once,CASSYARGVNTEAFF,TGTGCCAGCAGCTACGCCCGCGGGGTGAACACTGAAGCTTTCTTT
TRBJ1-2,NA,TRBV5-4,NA,CASSLVGGSGYGYTF,TGTGCCAGCAGCTTGGTCGGGGGCTCGGGCTATGGCTACACCTTC
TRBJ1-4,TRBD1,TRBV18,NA,CASSPGTGPEKLFF,TGTGCCAGCTCACCCGGGACAGGGCCTGAAAAACTGTTTTTT
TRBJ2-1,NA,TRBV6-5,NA,CASSQGYEQFF,TGTGCCAGCAGCCAGGGGTATGAGCAGTTCTTC
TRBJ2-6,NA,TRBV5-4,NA,CASSFQGRAGANVLTF,TGTGCCAGCAGCTTCCAGGGAAGGGCTGGGGCCAACGTCCTGACTTTC
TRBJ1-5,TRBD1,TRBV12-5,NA,CASVRDRGTYNQPQHF,TGTGCTAGTGTACGGGACAGGGGGACCTACAATCAGCCCCAGCATTTT
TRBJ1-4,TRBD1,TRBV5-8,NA,CASSLGQEATEKLFF,TGTGCCAGCAGCCTGGGACAGGAGGCTACTGAAAAACTGTTTTTT
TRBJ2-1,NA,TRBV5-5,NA,CASSLGDLGQFF,TGTGCCAGCAGCTTGGGCGACCTGGGGCAGTTCTTC
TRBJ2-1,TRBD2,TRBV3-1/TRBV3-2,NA,CASSRGLAGGREQFF,TGTGCCAGCAGCCGAGGGCTAGCGGGGGGGCGGGAGCAGTTCTTC
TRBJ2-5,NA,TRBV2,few,CASSVRAGETQYF,TGTGCCAGCAGTGTTAGGGCAGGGGAGACCCAGTACTTC
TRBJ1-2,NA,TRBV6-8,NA,CASRCQGNLSYGYTF,TGTGCCAGCAGGTGTCAGGGTAACCTGTCCTATGGCTACACCTTC
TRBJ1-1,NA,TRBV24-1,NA,CATSDTTGGNTEAFF,TGTGCCACCAGTGACACAACGGGGGGGAACACTGAAGCTTTCTTT
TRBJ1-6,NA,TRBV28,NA,CASSLQASPLHF,TGTGCCAGCAGTCTCCAGGCTTCACCCCTCCACTTT
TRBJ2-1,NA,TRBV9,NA,CASSQGFNEQFF,TGTGCCAGCAGCCAAGGATTCAATGAGCAGTTCTTC
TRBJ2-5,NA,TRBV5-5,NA,CASSFGPGGGETQYF,TGTGCCAGCAGCTTTGGTCCGGGGGGCGGAGAGACCCAGTACTTC
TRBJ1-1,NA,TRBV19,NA,CASSIRGSEAFF,TGTGCCAGTAGTATTAGGGGTAGTGAAGCTTTCTTT
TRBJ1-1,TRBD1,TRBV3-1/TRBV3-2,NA,CASSQGGQGSGEAFF,TGTGCCAGCAGCCAAGGCGGACAGGGTAGCGGTGAAGCTTTCTTT
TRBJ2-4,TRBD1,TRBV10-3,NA,CAISGQDRAKNIQYF,TGTGCCATCAGTGGTCAGGACAGGGCGAAAAACATTCAGTACTTC
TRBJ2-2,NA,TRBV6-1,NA,CASSETGVAGELFF,TGTGCCAGCAGTGAAACTGGGGTGGCCGGGGAGCTGTTTTTT
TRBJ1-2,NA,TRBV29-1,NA,CSVAPRELGYTF,TGCAGCGTCGCCCCCAGGGAGCTCGGCTACACCTTC
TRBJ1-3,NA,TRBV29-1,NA,CSVRHRRGDSGNTIYF,TGCAGCGTACGACATCGGAGGGGCGATTCTGGAAACACCATATATTTT
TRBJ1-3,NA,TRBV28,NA,CASRGGGSGNTIYF,TGTGCCAGCAGGGGAGGGGGCTCTGGAAACACCATATATTTT
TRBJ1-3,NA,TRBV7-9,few,CASSPPGISGNTIYF,TGTGCCAGCAGCCCCCCCGGCATCTCTGGAAACACCATATATTTT
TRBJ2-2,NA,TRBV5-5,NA,CASSLTDLNTGELFF,TGTGCCAGCAGCTTGACGGACTTGAACACCGGGGAGCTGTTTTTT
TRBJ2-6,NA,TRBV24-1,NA,CATSGSGANVLTF,TGTGCCACCAGTGGGTCGGGGGCAAACGTCCTGACTTTC
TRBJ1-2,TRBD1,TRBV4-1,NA,CASSQPAGQLSYGYTF,TGCGCCAGCAGCCAGCCGGCGGGACAGCTTTCCTATGGCTACACCTTC